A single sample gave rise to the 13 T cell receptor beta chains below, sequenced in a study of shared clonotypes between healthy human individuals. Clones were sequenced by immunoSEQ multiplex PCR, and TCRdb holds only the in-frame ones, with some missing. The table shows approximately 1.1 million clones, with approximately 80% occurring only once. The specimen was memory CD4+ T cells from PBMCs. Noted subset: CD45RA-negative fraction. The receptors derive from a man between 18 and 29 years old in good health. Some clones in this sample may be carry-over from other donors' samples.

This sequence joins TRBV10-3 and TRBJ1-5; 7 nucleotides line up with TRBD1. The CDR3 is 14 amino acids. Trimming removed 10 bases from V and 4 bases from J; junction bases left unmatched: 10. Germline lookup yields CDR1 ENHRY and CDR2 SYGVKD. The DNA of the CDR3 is TGTGCCACGTCGCCTGGACAGGAGAATCAGCCCCAGCATTTT. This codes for CATSPGQENQPQHF.

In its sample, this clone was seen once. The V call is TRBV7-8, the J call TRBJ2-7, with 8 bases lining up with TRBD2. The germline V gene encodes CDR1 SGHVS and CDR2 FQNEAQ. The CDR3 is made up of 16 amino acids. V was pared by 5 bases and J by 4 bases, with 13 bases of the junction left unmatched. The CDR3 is CASSRLGGPGGYEQYF. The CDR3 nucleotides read TGTGCCAGCAGCCGCTTAGGGGGGCCGGGAGGGTACGAGCAGTACTTC. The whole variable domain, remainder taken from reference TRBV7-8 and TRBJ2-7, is GAGVSQSPRYKVAKRGQDVALRCDPISGHVSLFWYQQALGQGPEFLTYFQNEAQLDKSGLPSDRFFAERPEGSVSTLKIQRTQQEDSAVYLCASSRLGGPGGYEQYFGPGTRLTVT.

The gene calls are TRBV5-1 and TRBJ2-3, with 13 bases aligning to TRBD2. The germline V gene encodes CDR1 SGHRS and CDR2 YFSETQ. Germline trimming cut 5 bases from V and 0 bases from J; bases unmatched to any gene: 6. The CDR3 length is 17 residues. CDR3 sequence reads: CASRDPGLAGSTDTQYF. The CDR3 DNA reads TGCGCCAGCAGGGATCCGGGACTAGCGGGAAGCACAGATACGCAGTATTTT.

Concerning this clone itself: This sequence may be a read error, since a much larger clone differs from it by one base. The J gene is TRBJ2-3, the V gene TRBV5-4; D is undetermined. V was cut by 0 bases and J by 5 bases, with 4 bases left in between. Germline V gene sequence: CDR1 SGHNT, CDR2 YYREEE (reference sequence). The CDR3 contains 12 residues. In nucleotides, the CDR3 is TGTGCCAGCAGCTTGGGGGTAGATACGCAGTATTTT. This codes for CASSLGVDTQYF. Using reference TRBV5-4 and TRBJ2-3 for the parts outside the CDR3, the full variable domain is ETGVTQSPTHLIKTRGQQVTLRCSSQSGHNTVSWYQQALGQGPQFIFQYYREEENGRGNFPPRFSGLQFPNYSSELNVNALELDDSALYLCASSLGVDTQYFGPGTRLTVL.

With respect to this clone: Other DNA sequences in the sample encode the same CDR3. CDR3 in DNA: TGTGCCAGCAGTCTCGCCTCCTACGAGCAGTACTTC. Translation gives CASSLASYEQYF. The chain uses TRBV28 and TRBJ2-7; D gene ambiguous. V was clipped by 5 bases and J by 0 bases, with 5 bases between them. The CDR3 covers 12 residues. Germline CDR1 is MDHEN and CDR2 is SYDVKM. Based on the CDR3 plus reference TRBV28 and TRBJ2-7, the full variable domain is DVKVTQSSRYLVKRTGEKVFLECVQDMDHENMFWYRQDPGLGLRLIYFSYDVKMKEKGDIPEGYSVSREKKERFSLILESASTNQTSMYLCASSLASYEQYFGPGTRLTVT.

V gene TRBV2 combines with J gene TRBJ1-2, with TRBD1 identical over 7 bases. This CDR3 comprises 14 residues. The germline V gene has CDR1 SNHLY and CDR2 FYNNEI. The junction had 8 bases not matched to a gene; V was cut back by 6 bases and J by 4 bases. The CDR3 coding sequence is TGTGCCAGCAGCAAAGCAGGGGGGCTCTATGGCTACACCTTC. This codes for CASSKAGGLYGYTF.

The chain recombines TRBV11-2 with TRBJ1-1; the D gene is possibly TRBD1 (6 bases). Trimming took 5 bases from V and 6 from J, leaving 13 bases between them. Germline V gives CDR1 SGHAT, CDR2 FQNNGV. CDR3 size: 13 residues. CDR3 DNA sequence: TGTGCCAGCAGCACGCACAGGGTGGCTGAAGCTTTCTTT. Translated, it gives CASSTHRVAEAFF.

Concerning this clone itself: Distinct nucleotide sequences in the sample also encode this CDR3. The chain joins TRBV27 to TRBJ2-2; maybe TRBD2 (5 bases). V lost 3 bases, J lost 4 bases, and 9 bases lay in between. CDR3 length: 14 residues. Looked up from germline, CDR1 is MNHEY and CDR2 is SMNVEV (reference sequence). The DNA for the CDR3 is TGTGCCAGCAGTTTTGAGGGCGGCACCGGGGAGCTGTTTTTT. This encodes CASSFEGGTGELFF.

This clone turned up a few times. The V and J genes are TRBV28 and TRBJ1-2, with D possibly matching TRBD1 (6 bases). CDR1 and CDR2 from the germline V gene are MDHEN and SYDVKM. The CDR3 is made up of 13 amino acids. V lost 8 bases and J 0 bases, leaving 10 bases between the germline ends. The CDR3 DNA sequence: TGTGCCAGCGGTCGGACAGCTAACTATGGCTACACCTTC. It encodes CASGRTANYGYTF.

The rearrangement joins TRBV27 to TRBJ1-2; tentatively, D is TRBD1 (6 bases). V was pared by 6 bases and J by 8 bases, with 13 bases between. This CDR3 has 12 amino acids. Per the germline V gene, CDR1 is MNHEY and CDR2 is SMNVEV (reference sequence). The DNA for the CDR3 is TGTGCCAGCAGCCGCTTTGGGGGCGGCTACACCTTC. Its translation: CASSRFGGGYTF.

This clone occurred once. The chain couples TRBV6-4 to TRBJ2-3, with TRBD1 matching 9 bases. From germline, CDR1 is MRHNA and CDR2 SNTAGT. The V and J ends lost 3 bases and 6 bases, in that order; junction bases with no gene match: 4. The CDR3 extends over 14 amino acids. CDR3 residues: CASSEGQGYDTQYF. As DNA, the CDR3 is TGTGCCAGCAGTGAGGGACAGGGCTACGATACGCAGTATTTT.

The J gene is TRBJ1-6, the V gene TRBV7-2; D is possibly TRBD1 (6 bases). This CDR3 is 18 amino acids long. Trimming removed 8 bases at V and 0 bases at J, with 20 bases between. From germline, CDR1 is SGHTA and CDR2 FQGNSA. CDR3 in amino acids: CASGWGARGSSYNSPLHF. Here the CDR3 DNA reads TGTGCCAGCGGCTGGGGGGCGAGGGGGAGCTCCTATAATTCACCCCTCCACTTT.

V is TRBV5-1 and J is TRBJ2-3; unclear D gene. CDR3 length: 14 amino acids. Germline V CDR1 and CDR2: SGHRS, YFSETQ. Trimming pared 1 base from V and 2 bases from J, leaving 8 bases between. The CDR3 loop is CASSLYGTTDTQYF. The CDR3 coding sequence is TGCGCCAGCAGCTTGTACGGAACCACAGATACGCAGTATTTT.